The rows below give T cell receptor beta chains drawn from one sample of a study of blood T cell repertoires in COVID-19. Sequencing was performed with immunoSEQ multiplex PCR; in TCRdb, only in-frame clones are kept and a portion is missing. The sample contains roughly 110,000 clones, roughly 84% of which appear only once. The sequencing sample was made of peripheral blood. The receptors originated from a woman in her 70s with acute or convalescent COVID-19. Each CDR3 is given with its conserved first and last residue.

TRBV4-2 | 14 | CASSQDKRTYEQYF
TRBV6-5 | 12 | CASSLTYNEQFF
TRBV14 | 13 | CASRDRGTGELFF
TRBV18 | 13 | CASSDSTGETQYF
TRBV5-4 | 14 | CASSLGGLGTEAFF
TRBV12-3/TRBV12-4 | 13 | CASSRLTNTEAFF
TRBV6-5 | 14 | CASSRQGVNYEQYF
TRBV5-8 | 12 | CASSPDRGPQHF
TRBV5-1 | 15 | CASSPAGSSNQPQHF
TRBV10-3 | 16 | CAISELAGTSTDTQYF
TRBV9 | 14 | CASSVGQGDSPLHF
TRBV2 | 13 | CASKQGSYQPQHF
TRBV2 | 13 | CASTRGTNEKLFF
TRBV19 | 13 | CASSTQGTTEAFF
TRBV9 | 16 | CASSVQGNPSTDTQYF
TRBV28 | 16 | CASSTGTGLRTGELFF